What follows are 3 T cell receptor beta chains derived from one specimen sequenced in a study of T-cell memory formation after mild COVID-19. TCRdb analysed the 5' RACE reads with MiXCR anew, one entry per CDR3 protein. Altogether just over 150,000 distinct CDR3 sequences are present, around 30% being singletons, with the ten largest covering about 11%. Sequenced material: PBMCs or a T cell subset sorted from them (not recorded which). All receptors come from an adult woman who had mild COVID-19 (a few samples of this study predate the infection). Cell type and time point are not known.

The chain couples TRBV20-1 to TRBJ2-5; 13 bases are a match to TRBD2. This CDR3 has 16 residues. Germline CDR1 DFQATT, CDR2 SNEGSKA (reference sequence). Germline trimming cut 5 bases from V and 0 bases from J; bases unmatched to any gene: 6. The CDR3 DNA is TGCAGTGCTCGCGGGACTAGCGGGGTCCACCAAGAGACCCAGTACTTC. It encodes CSARGTSGVHQETQYF.

This rearrangement joins TRBV7-6 to TRBJ2-3; TRBD1 matches 8 bases. The length of the CDR3 is 15 residues. Germline V gene sequence: CDR1 SGHVS, CDR2 FNYEAQ. Trimming removed 3 bases from V and 6 bases from J; junction bases left unmatched: 8. The DNA for the CDR3 is TGTGCCAGCAGCTTTCCCGGACAGGGCGAGGATACGCAGTATTTT. Protein sequence: CASSFPGQGEDTQYF. The variable domain in full, completed from reference TRBV7-6 and TRBJ2-3, reads GAGVSQSPRYKVTKRGQDVALRCDPISGHVSLYWYRQALGQGPEFLTYFNYEAQQDKSGLPNDRFSAERPEGSISTLTIQRTEQRDSAMYRCASSFPGQGEDTQYFGPGTRLTVL.

This rearrangement joins TRBV29-1 to TRBJ2-1; D uncertain. The CDR3 sequence is 12 residues long. CDR1 SQVTM and CDR2 ANQGSEA come from the germline V gene. The germline V and J ends were trimmed by 6 bases and 9 bases, with 15 bases remaining between them. Written as DNA, the CDR3 is TGCAGCGTGACCGATCGATTATCTGAGCAGTTCTTC. Amino acid sequence: CSVTDRLSEQFF.